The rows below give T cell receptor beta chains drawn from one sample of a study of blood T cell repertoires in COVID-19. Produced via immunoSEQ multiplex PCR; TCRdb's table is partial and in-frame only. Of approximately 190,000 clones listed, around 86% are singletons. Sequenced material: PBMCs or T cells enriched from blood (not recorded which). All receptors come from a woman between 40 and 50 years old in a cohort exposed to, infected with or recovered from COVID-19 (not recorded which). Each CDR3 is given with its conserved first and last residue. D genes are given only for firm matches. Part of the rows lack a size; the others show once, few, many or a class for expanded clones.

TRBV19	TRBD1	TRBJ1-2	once	TGTGCCAGTAGAAGCCGACAGGGGGCGTTTAACTATGGCTACACCTTC	CASRSRQGAFNYGYTF
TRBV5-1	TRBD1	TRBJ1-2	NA	TGCGCCAGCAGCTTGGACCAAACAGGGGTGGATGGCTACACCTTC	CASSLDQTGVDGYTF
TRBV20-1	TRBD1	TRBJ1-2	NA	TGCAGTGCCACAGGGGCTTATGGCTACACCTTC	CSATGAYGYTF
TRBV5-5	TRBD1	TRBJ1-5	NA	TGTGCCAGCAGCCCTTGGACAGGGCTGGATCAGCCCCAGCATTTT	CASSPWTGLDQPQHF
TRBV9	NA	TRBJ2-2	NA	TGTGCCAGCAGCGTAGATATGGGGCCTTCCACCGGGGAGCTGTTTTTT	CASSVDMGPSTGELFF
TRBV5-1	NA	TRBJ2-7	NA	TGCGCCAGCAGCTTAGAGACAGCCTCCTACGAGCAGTACTTC	CASSLETASYEQYF
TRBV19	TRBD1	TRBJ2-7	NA	TGTGCCAGTACTCACCGCGCAGGGGGAGCCTACGAGCAGTACTTC	CASTHRAGGAYEQYF
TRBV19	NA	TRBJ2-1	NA	TGTGCCAGTAGTCCCCGACTAGGCAAATCCAATGAGCAGTTCTTC	CASSPRLGKSNEQFF
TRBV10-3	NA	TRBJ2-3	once	TGTGCCATCAGGTCTAGTTCCTCCAACACAGATACGCAGTATTTT	CAIRSSSSNTDTQYF
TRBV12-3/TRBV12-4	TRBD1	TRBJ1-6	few	TGTGCCAGCAGTGGACAGGGTATCCCCCTCCACTTT	CASSGQGIPLHF
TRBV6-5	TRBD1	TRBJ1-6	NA	TGTGCCAGCAGCCGAGTAGGGACAGGGGATTCACCCCTCCACTTT	CASSRVGTGDSPLHF
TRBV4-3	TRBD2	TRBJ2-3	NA	TGCGCCAGCAGCCAAGGACTAGCGAGGGGAGATACGCAGTATTTT	CASSQGLARGDTQYF
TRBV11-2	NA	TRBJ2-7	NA	TGTGCCAGCAGCTTAAGCCTAGGGAGGCTCTACGAGCAGTACTTC	CASSLSLGRLYEQYF
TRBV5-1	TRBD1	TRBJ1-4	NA	TGCGCCAGCAGCTTGGATCCGGGACAGGATGAAAAACTGTTTTTT	CASSLDPGQDEKLFF
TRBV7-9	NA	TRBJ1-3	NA	TGTGCCAGCAAAGGCAGGCGCTTCTCCTCTGGAAACACCATATATTTT	CASKGRRFSSGNTIYF
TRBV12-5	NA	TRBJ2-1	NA	TGTGCTAGTAATCAGTCTAGCCCCCCCGGCTCCTACAATGAGCAGTTCTTC	CASNQSSPPGSYNEQFF
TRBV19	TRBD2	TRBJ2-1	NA	TGTGCCAGTACTAGCGGGAGCCATGAGCAGTTCTTC	CASTSGSHEQFF
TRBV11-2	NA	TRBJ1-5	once	TGTGCCAGCAGCTTCGGACAGCGTGGGCAGCCCCAGCATTTT	CASSFGQRGQPQHF
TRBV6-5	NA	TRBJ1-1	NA	TGTGCCAGCAGTTACGGCACAGGCCCGATGAACACTGAAGCTTTCTTT	CASSYGTGPMNTEAFF
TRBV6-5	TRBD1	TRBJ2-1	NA	TGTGCCAGCAGTTCCCCCGGGACAGGGCTCTACAATGAGCAGTTCTTC	CASSSPGTGLYNEQFF
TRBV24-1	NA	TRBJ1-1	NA	TGTGCCACCAGTGACAGGGGAAAAGAAGCTTTCTTT	CATSDRGKEAFF
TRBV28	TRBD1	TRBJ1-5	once	TGTGCCAGCAGCCCGGGACAGGGAAATCAGCCCCAGCATTTT	CASSPGQGNQPQHF
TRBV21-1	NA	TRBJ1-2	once	TGTGCCAGCAGCAAAGGCTGTGGCAAGAACTATGGCTACACCTTC	CASSKGCGKNYGYTF
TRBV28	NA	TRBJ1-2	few	TGTGCCAGCAGTTCTTCCAGAAACTATGGCTACACCTTC	CASSSSRNYGYTF
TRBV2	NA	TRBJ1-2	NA	TGTGCCAGCTCTTGGCGGCGGACGGACTATAACTATGGCTACACCTTC	CASSWRRTDYNYGYTF
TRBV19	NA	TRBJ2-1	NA	TGTGCCAGTAGTATAGTCTCTGGAGCCGATGAGCAGTTCTTC	CASSIVSGADEQFF
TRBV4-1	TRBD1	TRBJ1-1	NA	TGCGCCAGCAGCCGCAAGTTGGACAGGGGGGCTGAAGCTTTCTTT	CASSRKLDRGAEAFF
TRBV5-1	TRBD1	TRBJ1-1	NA	TGCGCCAGCAGCTTGGAGGGGACAGGGGTTCCTGAAGCTTTCTTT	CASSLEGTGVPEAFF
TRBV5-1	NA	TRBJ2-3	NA	TGCGCCAGCAGCCAACCCCGGGTCAGGGCCGGCCCAGATACGCAGTATTTT	CASSQPRVRAGPDTQYF
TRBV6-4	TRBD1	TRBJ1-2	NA	TGTGCCAGCAGTGGACAGGGGAATGGCTACACCTTC	CASSGQGNGYTF
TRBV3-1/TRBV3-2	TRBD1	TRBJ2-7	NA	TGTGCCAGCAGCCGGGCCGGGACAGGCTACGAGCAGTACTTC	CASSRAGTGYEQYF
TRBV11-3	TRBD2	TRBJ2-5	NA	TGTGCCAGCAGCTTGGGAAGCGGGAGGGGGGCCGGGACCCAGTACTTC	CASSLGSGRGAGTQYF
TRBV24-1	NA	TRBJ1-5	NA	TGTGCCACCTCAACGAGGGATCAGCCCCAGCATTTT	CATSTRDQPQHF
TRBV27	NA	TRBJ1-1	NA	TGTGCCAGCAGTTTTGGGCAGAACACTGAAGCTTTCTTT	CASSFGQNTEAFF
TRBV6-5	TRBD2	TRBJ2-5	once	TGTGCCAGCAGTTACCTAGAGCGGGAGGAGACCCAGTACTTC	CASSYLEREETQYF
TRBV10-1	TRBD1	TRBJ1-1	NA	TGCGCCAGCAGCCCTAACAGGGGCACTGAAGCTTTCTTT	CASSPNRGTEAFF
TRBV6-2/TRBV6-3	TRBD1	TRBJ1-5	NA	TGTGCCAGCAGCCCTATCGGGACAGGTTTGAGAAGCAATCAGCCCCAGCATTTT	CASSPIGTGLRSNQPQHF
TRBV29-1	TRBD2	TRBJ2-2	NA	TGCAGCTCTAGCGGGGGTGACAGGAACACCGGGGAGCTGTTTTTT	CSSSGGDRNTGELFF
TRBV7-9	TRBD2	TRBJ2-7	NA	TGTGCCAGCAGCAGAGGACTAGCGGAAATCTACGAGCAGTACTTC	CASSRGLAEIYEQYF
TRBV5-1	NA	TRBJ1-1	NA	TGCGCCAGCAGCACCAACCCGTCCGGGGAAGTTGTGGATGGTGCTTTCTTT	CASSTNPSGEVVDGAFF
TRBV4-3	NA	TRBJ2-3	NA	TGCGCCAGCAGCCACCTCGTTGGGGGCGGAGCGGATACGCAGTATTTT	CASSHLVGGGADTQYF
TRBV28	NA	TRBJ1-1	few	TGTGCCAGCAGTCTATGGACAGCCCATGAAGCTTTCTTT	CASSLWTAHEAFF
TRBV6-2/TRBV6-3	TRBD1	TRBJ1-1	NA	TGTGCCAGCAGTTACTCGTCAGGAGACAGGGATGAAGCTTTCTTT	CASSYSSGDRDEAFF
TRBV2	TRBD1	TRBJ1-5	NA	TGTGCCAGCAGTGAAGGTGGCTTGACAGGGGTATTGTATAGCAATCAGCCCCAGCATTTT	CASSEGGLTGVLYSNQPQHF
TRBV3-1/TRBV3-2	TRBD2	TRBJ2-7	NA	TGTGCCAGCAGCCAAGATTCGTGGCGGGGGGGCTACGAGCAGTACTTC	CASSQDSWRGGYEQYF
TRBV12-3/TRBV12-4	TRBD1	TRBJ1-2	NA	TGTGCCAGCAGGACAGGGCCATTAAGCTACACCTTC	CASRTGPLSYTF
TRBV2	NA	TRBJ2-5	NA	TGTGCCAGCATTTTCTCGGGGAGGGAGACCCAGTACTTC	CASIFSGRETQYF
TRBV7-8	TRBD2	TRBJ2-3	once	TGTGCCAGCAGCTTATGGACTAGCGGGAGGGGGGATACGCAGTATTTT	CASSLWTSGRGDTQYF
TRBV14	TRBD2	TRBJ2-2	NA	TGTGCCAGCAGCCGGGGACTAGCGGGTCCCGGGGAGCTGTTTTTT	CASSRGLAGPGELFF